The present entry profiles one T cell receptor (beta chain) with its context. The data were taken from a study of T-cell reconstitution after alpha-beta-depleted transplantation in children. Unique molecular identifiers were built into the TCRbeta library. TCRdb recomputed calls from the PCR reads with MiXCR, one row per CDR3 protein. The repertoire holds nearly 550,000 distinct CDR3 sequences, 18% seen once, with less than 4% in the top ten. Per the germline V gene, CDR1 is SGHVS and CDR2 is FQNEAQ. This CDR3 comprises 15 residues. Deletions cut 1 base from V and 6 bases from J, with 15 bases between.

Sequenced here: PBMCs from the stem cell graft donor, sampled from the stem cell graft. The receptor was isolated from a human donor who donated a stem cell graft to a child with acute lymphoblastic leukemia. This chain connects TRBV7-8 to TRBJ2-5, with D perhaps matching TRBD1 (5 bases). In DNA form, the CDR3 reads TGTGCCAGCAGCTTAGAAATGTTAGGGGAACAGACCCAGTACTTC. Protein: CASSLEMLGEQTQYF.